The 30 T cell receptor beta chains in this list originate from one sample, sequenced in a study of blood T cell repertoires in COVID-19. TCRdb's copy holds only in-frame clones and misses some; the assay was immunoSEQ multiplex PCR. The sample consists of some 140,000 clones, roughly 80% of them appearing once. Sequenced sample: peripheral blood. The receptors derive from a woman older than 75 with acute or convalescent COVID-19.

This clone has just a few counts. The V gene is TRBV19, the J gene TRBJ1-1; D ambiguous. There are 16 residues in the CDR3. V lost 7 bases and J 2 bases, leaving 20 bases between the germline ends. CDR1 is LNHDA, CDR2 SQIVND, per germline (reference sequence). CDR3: CASKVALAGVNTEAFF. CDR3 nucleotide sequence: TGTGCCAGTAAAGTCGCGTTAGCGGGAGTAAACACTGAAGCTTTCTTT.

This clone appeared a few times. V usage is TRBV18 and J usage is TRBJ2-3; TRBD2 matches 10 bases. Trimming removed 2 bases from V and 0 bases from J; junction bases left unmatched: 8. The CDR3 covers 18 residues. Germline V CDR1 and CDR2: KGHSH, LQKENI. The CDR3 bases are TGTGCCAGCTCACCAATCGAGACTAGCGGGCCTAGCACAGATACGCAGTATTTT. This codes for CASSPIETSGPSTDTQYF.

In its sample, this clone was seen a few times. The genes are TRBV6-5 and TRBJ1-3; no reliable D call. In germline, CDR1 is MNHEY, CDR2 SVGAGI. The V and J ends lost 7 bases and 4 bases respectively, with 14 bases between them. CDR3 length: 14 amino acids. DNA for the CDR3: TGTGCCAGCAAGCGGGGTTGGGGAGGAAACACCATATATTTT. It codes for CASKRGWGGNTIYF.

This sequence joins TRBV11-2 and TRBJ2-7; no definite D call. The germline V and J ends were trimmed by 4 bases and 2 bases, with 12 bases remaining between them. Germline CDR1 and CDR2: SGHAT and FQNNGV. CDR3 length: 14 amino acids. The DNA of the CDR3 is TGTGCCAGCAGCTACTTAACCGCGGCCTACGAGCAGTACTTC. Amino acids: CASSYLTAAYEQYF.

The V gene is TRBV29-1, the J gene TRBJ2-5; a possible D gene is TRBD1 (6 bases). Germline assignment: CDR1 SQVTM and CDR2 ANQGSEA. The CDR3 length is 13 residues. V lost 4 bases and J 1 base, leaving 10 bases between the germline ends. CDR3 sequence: CSVGDTAQETQYF. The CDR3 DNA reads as TGCAGCGTTGGGGACACAGCCCAAGAGACCCAGTACTTC.

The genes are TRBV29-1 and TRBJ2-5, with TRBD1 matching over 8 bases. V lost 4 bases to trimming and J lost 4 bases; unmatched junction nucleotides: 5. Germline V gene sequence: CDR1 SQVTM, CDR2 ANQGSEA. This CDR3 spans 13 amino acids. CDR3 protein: CSVVGQGGETQYF. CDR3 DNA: TGCAGCGTTGTAGGACAGGGCGGAGAGACCCAGTACTTC. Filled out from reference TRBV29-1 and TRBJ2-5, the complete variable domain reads SAVISQKPSRDICQRGTSLTIQCQVDSQVTMMFWYRQQPGQSLTLIATANQGSEATYESGFVIDKFPISRPNLTFSTLTVSNMSPEDSSIYLCSVVGQGGETQYFGPGTRLLVL.

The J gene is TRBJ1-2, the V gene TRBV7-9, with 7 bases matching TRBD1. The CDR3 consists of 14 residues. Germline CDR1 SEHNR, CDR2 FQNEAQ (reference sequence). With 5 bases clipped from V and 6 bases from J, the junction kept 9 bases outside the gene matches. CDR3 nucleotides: TGTGCCAGCAGCCGACAGGGTGGAATCCATGGCTACACCTTC. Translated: CASSRQGGIHGYTF.

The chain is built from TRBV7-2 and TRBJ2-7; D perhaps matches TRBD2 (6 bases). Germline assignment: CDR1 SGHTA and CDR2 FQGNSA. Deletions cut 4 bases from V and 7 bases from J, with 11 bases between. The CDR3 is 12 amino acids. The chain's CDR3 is CASSSLGREQYF. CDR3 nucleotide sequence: TGTGCCAGCAGCTCCCTTGGGAGGGAGCAGTACTTC.

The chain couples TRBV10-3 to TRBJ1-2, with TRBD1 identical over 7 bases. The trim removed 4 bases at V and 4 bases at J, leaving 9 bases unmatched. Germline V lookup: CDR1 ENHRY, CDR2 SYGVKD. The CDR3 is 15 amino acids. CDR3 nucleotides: TGTGCCATCAGTGGAACAGGGGATGGAGCCTATGGCTACACCTTC. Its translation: CAISGTGDGAYGYTF.

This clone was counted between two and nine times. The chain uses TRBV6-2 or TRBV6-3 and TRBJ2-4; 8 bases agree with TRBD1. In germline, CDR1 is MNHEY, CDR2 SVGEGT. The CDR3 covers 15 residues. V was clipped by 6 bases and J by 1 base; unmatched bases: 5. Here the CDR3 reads CASSTRQGAKNIQYF. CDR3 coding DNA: TGTGCCAGCAGCACACGACAGGGGGCCAAAAACATTCAGTACTTC.

Written as DNA, the CDR3 is TGTGCCAGCAGATCCGGGACAGTGTCTGATCAGCCCCAGCATTTT. Translation: CASRSGTVSDQPQHF. The chain employs TRBV6-6 and TRBJ1-5; TRBD1 agrees at 7 bases. The CDR3 length is 15 residues. V dropped 6 bases and J dropped 5; count of bases not matched to a gene: 10. Per the germline V gene, CDR1 is MNHNY and CDR2 is SVGAGI (reference sequence).

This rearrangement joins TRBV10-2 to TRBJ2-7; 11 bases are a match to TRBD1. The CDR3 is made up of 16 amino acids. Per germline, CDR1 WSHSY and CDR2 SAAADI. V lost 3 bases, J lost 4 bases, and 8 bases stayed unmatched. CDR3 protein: CASSDTTGQGGYEQYF. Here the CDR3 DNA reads TGCGCCAGCAGTGATACGACGGGACAGGGGGGGTACGAGCAGTACTTC.

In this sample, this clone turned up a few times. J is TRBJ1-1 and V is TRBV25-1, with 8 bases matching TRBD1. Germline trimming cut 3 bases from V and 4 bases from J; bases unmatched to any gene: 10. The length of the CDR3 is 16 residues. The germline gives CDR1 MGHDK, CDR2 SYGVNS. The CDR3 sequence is CASSDSGGQVSTEAFF. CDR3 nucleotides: TGTGCCAGCAGTGATTCGGGGGGACAGGTCAGCACTGAAGCTTTCTTT.

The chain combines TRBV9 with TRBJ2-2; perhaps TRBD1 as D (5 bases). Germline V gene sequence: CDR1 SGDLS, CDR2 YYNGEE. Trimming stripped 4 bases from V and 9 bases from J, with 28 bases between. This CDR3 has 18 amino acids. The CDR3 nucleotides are TGTGCCAGCAGCTTTCGGGTACTGGCGGCCATTAGGGGTCGGGAGCTGTTTTTT. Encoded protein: CASSFRVLAAIRGRELFF.

CDR3 amino acids: CASSLAASSRAGELFF. The CDR3, as DNA: TGTGCCAGCAGCTTAGCGGCTAGCAGTAGAGCCGGGGAGCTGTTTTTT. The chain couples TRBV7-2 to TRBJ2-2; tentative D call: TRBD2 (5 bases). This CDR3 comprises 16 residues. The V gene's germline CDR1 is SGHTA and CDR2 FQGNSA. The V end lost 0 bases, the J end lost 6 bases, and 14 bases lay between the germline ends.

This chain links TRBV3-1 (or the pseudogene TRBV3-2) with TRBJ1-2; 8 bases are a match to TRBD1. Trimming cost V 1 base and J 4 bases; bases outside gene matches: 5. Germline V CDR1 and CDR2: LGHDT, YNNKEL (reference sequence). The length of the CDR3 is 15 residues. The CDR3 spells CASSQVAGGGYGYTF. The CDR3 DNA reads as TGTGCCAGCAGCCAAGTGGCAGGGGGCGGCTATGGCTACACCTTC.

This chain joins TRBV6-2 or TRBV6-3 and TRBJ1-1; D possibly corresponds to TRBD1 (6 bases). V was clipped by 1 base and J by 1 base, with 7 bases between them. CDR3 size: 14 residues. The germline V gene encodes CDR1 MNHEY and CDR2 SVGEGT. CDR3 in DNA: TGTGCCAGCAGTTACTGGACAGCGAACACTGAAGCTTTCTTT. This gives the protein CASSYWTANTEAFF.

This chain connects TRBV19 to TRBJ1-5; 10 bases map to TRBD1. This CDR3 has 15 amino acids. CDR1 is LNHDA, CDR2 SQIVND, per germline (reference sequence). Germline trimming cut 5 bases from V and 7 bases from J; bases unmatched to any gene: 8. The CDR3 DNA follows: TGTGCCAGTAGTCCCGGGACAGGGGATCTGCAGCCCCAGCATTTT. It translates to CASSPGTGDLQPQHF.

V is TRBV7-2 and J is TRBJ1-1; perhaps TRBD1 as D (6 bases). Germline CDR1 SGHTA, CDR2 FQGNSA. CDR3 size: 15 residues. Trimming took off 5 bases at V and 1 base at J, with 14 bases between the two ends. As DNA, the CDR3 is TGTGCCAGCAGCCAAGAGACAGGATGGAACACTGAAGCTTTCTTT. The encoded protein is CASSQETGWNTEAFF.

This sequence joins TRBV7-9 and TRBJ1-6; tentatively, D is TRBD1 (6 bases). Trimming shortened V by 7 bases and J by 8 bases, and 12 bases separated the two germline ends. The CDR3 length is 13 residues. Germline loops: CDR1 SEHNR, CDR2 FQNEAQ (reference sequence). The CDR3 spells CASTGDGDSPLHF. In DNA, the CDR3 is TGTGCCAGCACAGGGGATGGGGATTCACCCCTCCACTTT.

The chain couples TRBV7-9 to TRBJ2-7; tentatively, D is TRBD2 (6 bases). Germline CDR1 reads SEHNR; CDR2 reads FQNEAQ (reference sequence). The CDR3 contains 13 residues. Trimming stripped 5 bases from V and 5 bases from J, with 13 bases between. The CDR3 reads CASSQTGVHEQYF. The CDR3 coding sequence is TGTGCCAGCAGCCAGACGGGGGTGCACGAGCAGTACTTC. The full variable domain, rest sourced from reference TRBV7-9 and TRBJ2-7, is DTGVSQNPRHKITKRGQNVTFRCDPISEHNRLYWYRQTLGQGPEFLTYFQNEAQLEKSRLLSDRFSAERPKGSFSTLEIQRTEQGDSAMYLCASSQTGVHEQYFGPGTRLTVT.

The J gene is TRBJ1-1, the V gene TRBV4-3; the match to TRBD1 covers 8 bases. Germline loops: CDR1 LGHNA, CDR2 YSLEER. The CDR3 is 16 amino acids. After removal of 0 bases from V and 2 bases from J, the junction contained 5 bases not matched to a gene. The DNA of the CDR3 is TGCGCCAGCAGCCAAGATCTCGGGACAGGAAACACTGAAGCTTTCTTT. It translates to CASSQDLGTGNTEAFF.

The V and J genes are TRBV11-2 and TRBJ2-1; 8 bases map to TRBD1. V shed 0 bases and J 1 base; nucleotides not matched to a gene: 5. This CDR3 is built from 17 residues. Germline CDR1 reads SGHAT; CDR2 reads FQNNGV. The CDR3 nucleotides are TGTGCCAGCAGCTTAGAAGGACAGGGTGTGTCCTACAATGAGCAGTTCTTC. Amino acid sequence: CASSLEGQGVSYNEQFF.

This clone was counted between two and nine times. In DNA form, the CDR3 reads TGTGCCAGCAGCCAAGGCTTCCCCGGGACAGGGGCCGAGCAGTACTTC. It encodes CASSQGFPGTGAEQYF. The chain combines TRBV3-1 (or the pseudogene TRBV3-2) with TRBJ2-7; 10 positions match TRBD1. The CDR3 runs 16 residues. The V gene's germline CDR1 is LGHDT and CDR2 YNNKEL (reference sequence). With V trimmed by 1 base and J by 6 bases, 9 bases remained unmatched.

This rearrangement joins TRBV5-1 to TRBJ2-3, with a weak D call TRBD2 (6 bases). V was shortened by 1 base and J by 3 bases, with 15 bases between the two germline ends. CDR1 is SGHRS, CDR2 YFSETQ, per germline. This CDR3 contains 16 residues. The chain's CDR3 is CASSLTTGRTTDTQYF. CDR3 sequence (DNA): TGCGCCAGCAGCTTGACGACCGGGAGAACGACAGATACGCAGTATTTT.

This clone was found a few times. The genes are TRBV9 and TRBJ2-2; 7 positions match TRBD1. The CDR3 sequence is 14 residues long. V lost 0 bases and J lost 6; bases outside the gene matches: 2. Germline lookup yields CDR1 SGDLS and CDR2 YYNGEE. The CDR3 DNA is TGTGCCAGCAGCGTAGCAACAGGGGCCGGGGAGCTGTTTTTT. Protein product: CASSVATGAGELFF. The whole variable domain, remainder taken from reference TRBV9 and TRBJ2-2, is DSGVTQTPKHLITATGQRVTLRCSPRSGDLSVYWYQQSLDQGLQFLIQYYNGEERAKGNILERFSAQQFPDLHSELNLSSLELGDSALYFCASSVATGAGELFFGEGSRLTVL.

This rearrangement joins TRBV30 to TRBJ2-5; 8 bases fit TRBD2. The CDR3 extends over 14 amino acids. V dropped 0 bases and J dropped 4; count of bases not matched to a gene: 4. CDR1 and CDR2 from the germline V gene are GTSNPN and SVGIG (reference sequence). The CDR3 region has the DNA TGTGCCTGGAGTGTAGGGGCGGGGGGAGAGACCCAGTACTTC. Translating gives CAWSVGAGGETQYF.

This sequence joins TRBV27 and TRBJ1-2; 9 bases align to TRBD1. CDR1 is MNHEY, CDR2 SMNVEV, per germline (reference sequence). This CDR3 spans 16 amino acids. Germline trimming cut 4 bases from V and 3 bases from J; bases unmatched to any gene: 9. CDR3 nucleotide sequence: TGTGCCAGCAGTTCTATGGACAGGGGCGGATACTATGGCTACACCTTC. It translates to CASSSMDRGGYYGYTF.

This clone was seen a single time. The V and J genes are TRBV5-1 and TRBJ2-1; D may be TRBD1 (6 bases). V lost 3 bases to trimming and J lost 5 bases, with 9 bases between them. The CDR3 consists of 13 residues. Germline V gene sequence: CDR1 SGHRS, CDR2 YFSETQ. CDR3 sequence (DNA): TGCGCCAGCAGCTCGGACAGTAACAATGAGCAGTTCTTC. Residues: CASSSDSNNEQFF.

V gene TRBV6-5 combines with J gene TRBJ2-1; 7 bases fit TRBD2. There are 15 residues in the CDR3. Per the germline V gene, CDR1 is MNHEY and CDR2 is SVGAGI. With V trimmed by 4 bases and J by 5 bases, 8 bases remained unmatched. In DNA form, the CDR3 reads TGTGCCAGCAGTTCCGTTGGGGGGGGTAACAATGAGCAGTTCTTC. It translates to CASSSVGGGNNEQFF.